This T cell receptor (beta chain) comes out of a study of cytomegalovirus exposure and HLA in healthy donors (dated by TCRdb to about 2017). Some background on the complete study: An earlier analysis of some 600 of the donors reported 250 to 300 Gb of sequence data and 117 million unique TCR beta sequences obtained from around 190 million T cells. HLA typing covered class I and class II loci at four-digit resolution. Along with the roughly 610-subject first cohort, a separate validation cohort of over a hundred different subjects was used. An earlier analysis of 587 of the donors used high-throughput TCR beta sequencing to judge whether each TCR beta V gene segment behaved as functional or pseudogenic. The T cell repertoires of around 670 subjects were profiled by immunosequencing and related to cytomegalovirus serostatus. To predict cytomegalovirus infection status, the study brought together high-throughput TCR immunosequencing, statistical association of individual TCRs with disease status, and machine learning. A later genetic analysis used genome-wide SNP genotypes for about 55% of the 666 donors, treating that subset as a discovery cohort. All discovery cohort repertoires had been generated using a single sequencing platform. Roughly 300 gigabases of sequencing data and 70 million to 85 million unique TCR sequences were included in an early release covering roughly 600 HLA-typed donors. In a later analysis, previously published TCR beta repertoires from several hundred donors were re-analyzed and high-resolution HLA genotyping was added so that TCR occurrence patterns could be studied. Donor age, sex, ethnicity and CMV serostatus were compiled together with the repertoire data. Among over 350 genotyped donors of the cohort, an average of about 240,000 unique TCR beta nucleotide sequences were sequenced per donor, roughly 18% of them non-productive. Among the roughly 370 genotyped donors, around 81% belonged to the genetic ancestry cluster associated with self-reported Caucasian donors. The aim of the study was to test whether cataloging public T cell receptors could identify signatures of past pathogen exposure. Several DR-DQ haplotypes were handled as single units for association and clustering because linkage in the cohort was strong. Rather than using new phenotypic data, the later analysis identified candidate immune exposures from TCR beta sequences and from how often those sequences occurred across donors. Typing coverage differed by locus: A, B, C, DRB1 and DQB1 were typed in about 620-640 donors, DQA1 in 522, DPA1 in over 600, and DPB1 in 450 to 480.

About this clone itself: Its antigen specificity is not known.

Libraries were made using the immunoSEQ multiplex PCR assay. For the multiplex PCR, a mixture combining 60 forward primers for TCR Vbeta segments and 13 reverse primers for TCR Jbeta segments was used. A multiplex PCR assay on genomic DNA amplified the CDR3 region of rearranged TCR beta genes. On the Illumina HiSeq System, the amplified TCR beta libraries were sequenced as 87-base-pair reads. In the paper's pipeline: In a later analysis, roughly 80 million unique TCR beta chains were counted across the roughly 610 repertoires, and roughly 11 million of these chains were shared by at least two donors. To remove PCR and sequencing errors, raw reads were error-corrected and collapsed into unique sequences using a nearest-neighbor algorithm that merged closely related sequences. CDR3 sequences were aligned to IMGT reference sequences to assign V, D and J gene segments. For a sequence to be retained, at least a six-nucleotide match to both a V gene segment and a J gene segment was required. Rearrangements were called productive when the CDR3 lacked stop codons and stayed in frame with V and J; all others were non-productive. CDR3 was defined by IMGT convention, running from the second conserved V-encoded cysteine to the conserved J-encoded phenylalanine. In an earlier analysis of around 570 of the donors, sequences lacking an unambiguous match to a single V gene segment were excluded. In an earlier analysis of some 590 of the donors, a V segment was called functional when productive rearrangements were above 56.7%, and segregating when the standard deviation between donors exceeded 5%. To diagnose cytomegalovirus status from the catalog of TCR beta chain sequences, a statistical classification framework was built. In a later analysis, V and J genes were assigned by comparing TCR nucleotide sequences against IMGT/GENE-DB human TR gene sequences. Using the TCRdist pipeline, a later analysis assigned CDR3 sequences along with most-parsimonious VDJ recombination scenarios. A later analysis defined each TCR beta chain by its CDR3 amino acid sequence plus V-gene family, and excluded reads lacking a unique V-gene family. To address suspected cross-contamination and a sequencing artifact, a later analysis removed approximately 600 highly shared, low-generation-probability nucleotide sequences. For each public chain, a later analysis derived a clonal expansion index from normalized ranks of inferred template counts within each repertoire. A later analysis computed generation probabilities with a VDJ recombination model fitted to out-of-frame rearrangements, and checked the results against IGoR. Hypergeometric tests were used in a later analysis to score TCR-TCR, TCR-HLA and TCR-CMV co-occurrence, with a repertoire-size bias correction applied to the TCR pairs. False discovery rates were estimated in a later analysis by permuting HLA or CMV assignments 20 times. In a later analysis, co-occurring TCRs were grouped using DBSCAN, with TCRdist sequence similarity added in when clustering inside HLA-allele-positive subsets. For co-occurrence clustering, repertoires with fewer than 30,000 or more than 120,000 public chains were excluded, along with 5 or 6 repertoires with anomalous nucleotide sharing. This is the immuneACCESS table as TCRdb keeps it, with only in-frame sequences that have V and J called. A part of the clones is gone; compared with another copy, unresolved V genes explain less than half, and the rest is unexplained. V and J calls and clone size follow that table, whereas D and trimming were derived from the DNA. The table kept for this sample lists about 160,000 clones. 2.1% of the sample comes from the top ten.

V is trimmed back by 0 bases and J by 4 bases, and the junction contains 8 bases that no gene match accounts for. CDR1 SGDLS and CDR2 YYNGEE were looked up in the germline V gene. There are 16 amino acids in the CDR3, from cysteine to phenylalanine inclusive. The read is trimmed to its CDR3 DNA, 48 bases read in frame from base 1. The cohort consisted of some 730 healthy bone marrow donors. All cohort members were sampled while nominally healthy, although unrecorded immune exposures were likely present. The donor was CMV seronegative and belonged to the group of 352 seronegative cohort members. A peripheral blood sample was provided by each donor, and peripheral blood mononuclear cells were used for TCR beta sequencing. Genomic DNA was extracted from the blood cell samples with the Qiagen DNeasy Blood Extraction Kit. Paper-wide results and their limitations: The 87-base-pair reads could not distinguish some IMGT-functional V segments, including TRBV6-2 and TRBV6-3, so those segments were excluded. In a later genetic analysis, a missense DCLRE1C variant was associated with V-gene and J-gene trimming of TCR beta chains, and the association was replicated in an independent cohort. The only immune exposure information available for the cohort was CMV serostatus. Correlated functional status among segregating V segments might be attributable to linkage disequilibrium, but an unknown experimental factor could not be ruled out. In vitro tests confirmed that a few of the cytomegalovirus-associated TCR beta chains recognize cytomegalovirus antigens. In a later analysis, HLA-associated TCR beta chains showed more clonal expansion and lower generation probabilities than non-associated chains that were equally common. In a later analysis, most CMV-associated TCR beta chains were found to appear HLA-restricted, with HLA associations seemingly driven largely by CMV exposure. Because HLA typing was missing for some donors at each locus, association tests included only the typed subset. Fewer than 20 rarely observed V segments, including chromosome 9 orphons, were excluded from the earlier analysis of some 590 of the donors because counts were too low. Broadly in line with IMGT annotations, most TCR beta V segments showed up in productive rearrangements about 90% or about 30% of the time in an earlier analysis of about 500 of the donors. In a later genetic analysis, fewer N-insertions in productive TCRs were reported among donors in an Asian-associated ancestry cluster than the approximately 630-donor mean. In a later analysis, TCR association rates were found to vary across HLA loci, with the most associated TCRs seen for DRB1 alleles and the fewest for HLA-C alleles. The classifier was reported to diagnose cytomegalovirus status with high specificity and sensitivity in both the original cohort and the validation cohort. Assigning TCR associations to individual alleles was difficult when HLA alleles, especially DR and DQ, strongly co-occurred. The authors suggested that the approach could potentially be extended to other disease states and immunological phenotypes. Most TCR sequences were observed very rarely across donors, whereas some public TCRs were present in many individuals. A further reported finding was that TCR beta sequences accurately predicted the HLA-A and HLA-B alleles for most subjects in the first cohort. Only TCR beta chains were sequenced in this cohort, and the absence of alpha or paired-chain data limited detectable features. A group of highly shared sequence variants was considered likely to be a technical artifact of the sequencing pipeline. Presence/absence analyses assumed roughly uniform sequencing depth across donors, an assumption that may not hold. In a later analysis, several top co-occurrence clusters were reported to appear linked to parvovirus B19, influenza, CMV and Epstein-Barr virus. In the study, 150 to 200 TCR beta chains were listed as associated with cytomegalovirus. In a later analysis, 15,000 to 20,000 TCR beta sequences were associated with specific HLA alleles at a false discovery rate of 0.05.

The source of this sequence is a man aged 25 to 40 in good health and CMV-seronegative. The V and J genes are TRBV9 and TRBJ2-7, with 9 central nucleotides matching TRBD1. What was sequenced was PBMCs. The DNA sequence is given as TGTGCCAGCAGCGTAGGGGGAGGGACAGGGCTTTACGAGCAGTACTTC. Its protein reads: CASSVGGGTGLYEQYF.